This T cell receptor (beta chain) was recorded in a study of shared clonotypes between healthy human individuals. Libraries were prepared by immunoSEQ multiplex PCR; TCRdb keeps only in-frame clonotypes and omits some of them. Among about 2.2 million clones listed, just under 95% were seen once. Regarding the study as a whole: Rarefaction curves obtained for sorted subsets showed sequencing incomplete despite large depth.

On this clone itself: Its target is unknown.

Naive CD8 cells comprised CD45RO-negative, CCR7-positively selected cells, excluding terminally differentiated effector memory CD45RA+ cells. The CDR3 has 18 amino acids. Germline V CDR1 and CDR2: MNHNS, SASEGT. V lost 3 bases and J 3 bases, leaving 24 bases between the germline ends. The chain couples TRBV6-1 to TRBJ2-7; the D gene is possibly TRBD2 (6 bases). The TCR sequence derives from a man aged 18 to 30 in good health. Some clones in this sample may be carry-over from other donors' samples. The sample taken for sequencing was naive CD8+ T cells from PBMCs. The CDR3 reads CASSEVGRFNRGVYEQYF. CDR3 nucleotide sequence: TGTGCCAGCAGTGAGGTTGGCCGCTTCAATCGCGGGGTCTACGAGCAGTACTTC.